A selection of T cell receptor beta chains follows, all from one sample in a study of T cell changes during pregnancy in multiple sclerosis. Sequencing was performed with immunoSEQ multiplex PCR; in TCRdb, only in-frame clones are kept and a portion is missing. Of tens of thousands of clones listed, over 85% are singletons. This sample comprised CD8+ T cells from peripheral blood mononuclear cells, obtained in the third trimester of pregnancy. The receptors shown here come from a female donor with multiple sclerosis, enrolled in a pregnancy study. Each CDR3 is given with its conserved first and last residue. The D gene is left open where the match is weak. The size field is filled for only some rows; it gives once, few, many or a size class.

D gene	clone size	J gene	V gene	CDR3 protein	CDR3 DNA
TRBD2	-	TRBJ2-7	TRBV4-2	CASSQLAGGGYEQYF	TGTGCCAGCAGCCAACTAGCGGGGGGTGGCTACGAGCAGTACTTC
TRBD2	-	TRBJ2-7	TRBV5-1	CASSYSGNSYEQYF	TGCGCCAGCAGCTATAGCGGGAACTCCTACGAGCAGTACTTC
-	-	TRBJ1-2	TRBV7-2	CASSLTVPYGYTF	TGTGCCAGCAGCTTAACGGTTCCCTATGGCTACACCTTC
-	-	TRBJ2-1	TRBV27	CASRDGSSLYNEQFF	TGTGCCAGCAGGGACGGGAGTTCTTTGTACAATGAGCAGTTCTTC
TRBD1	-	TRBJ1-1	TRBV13	CASSSSTGTGGGQAFF	TGTGCCAGCAGCTCCTCGACCGGGACAGGGGGCGGCCAAGCTTTCTTT
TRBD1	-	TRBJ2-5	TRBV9	CASSPRQGGETQYF	TGTGCCAGCAGCCCAAGACAGGGGGGAGAGACCCAGTACTTC
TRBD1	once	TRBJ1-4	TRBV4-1	CASSSEGATNEKLFF	TGCGCCAGCAGCTCGGAGGGGGCGACTAATGAAAAACTGTTTTTT
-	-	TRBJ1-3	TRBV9	CASSALGGPGNTIYF	TGTGCCAGCAGCGCCTTGGGCGGGCCGGGAAACACCATATATTTT
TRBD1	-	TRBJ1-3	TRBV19	CASSTRDSSGNTIYF	TGTGCCAGTAGTACCCGGGACAGCTCTGGAAACACCATATATTTT
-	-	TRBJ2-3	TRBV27	CASSLRGGLNTDTQYF	TGTGCCAGCAGTTTAAGAGGCGGGCTAAACACAGATACGCAGTATTTT
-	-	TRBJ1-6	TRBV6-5	CASSQSGIRSPLHF	TGTGCCAGCAGTCAATCAGGGATTAGGTCACCCCTCCACTTT
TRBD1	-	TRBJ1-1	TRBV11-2	CASSLEWTGNTEAFF	TGTGCCAGCAGCTTAGAATGGACAGGGAACACTGAAGCTTTCTTT
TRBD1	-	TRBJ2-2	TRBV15	CATSSPGTGATGELFF	TGTGCCACCAGCAGCCCAGGGACAGGGGCCACCGGGGAGCTGTTTTTT
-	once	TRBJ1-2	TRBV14	CASSQARVYGYTF	TGTGCCAGCAGCCAAGCACGAGTCTATGGCTACACCTTC
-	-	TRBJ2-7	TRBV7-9	CASSLELGEVREQYF	TGTGCCAGCAGCTTAGAACTGGGAGAGGTCCGCGAGCAGTACTTC
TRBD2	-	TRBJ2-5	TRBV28	CASSLLSGGETQYF	TGTGCCAGCAGTTTATTATCGGGGGGAGAGACCCAGTACTTC
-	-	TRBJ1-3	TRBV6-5	CASSYGGDGNTIYF	TGTGCCAGCAGTTACGGAGGAGATGGAAACACCATATATTTT
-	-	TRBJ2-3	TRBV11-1	CASSPPIGDPTDTQYF	TGTGCCAGCAGCCCTCCCATAGGGGATCCCACAGATACGCAGTATTTT
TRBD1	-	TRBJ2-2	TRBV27	CASSLGTANTGELFF	TGTGCCAGCAGTCTCGGGACAGCGAACACCGGGGAGCTGTTTTTT
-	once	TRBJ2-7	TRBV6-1	CASSEIYYEQYF	TGTGCCAGCAGTGAGATCTACTACGAGCAGTACTTC
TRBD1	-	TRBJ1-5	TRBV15	CATSRRDRGNQPQHF	TGTGCCACCAGCAGGCGGGACAGAGGCAATCAGCCCCAGCATTTT
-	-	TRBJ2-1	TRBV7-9	CASIHRRDNEQFF	TGTGCCAGCATCCACCGGAGGGACAATGAGCAGTTCTTC
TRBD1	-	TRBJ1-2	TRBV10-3	CAIINQGDGYGYTF	TGTGCCATCATTAACCAGGGGGATGGCTATGGCTACACCTTC
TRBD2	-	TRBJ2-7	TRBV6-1	CASSEGTSGSYEQYF	TGTGCCAGCAGTGAAGGGACTAGCGGGAGCTACGAGCAGTACTTC
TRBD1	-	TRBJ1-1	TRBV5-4	CASSPGQASEAFF	TGTGCCAGCAGCCCGGGACAGGCTTCTGAAGCTTTCTTT
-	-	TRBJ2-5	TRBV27	CASSPGPYRPYQETQYF	TGTGCCAGCAGTCCCGGCCCTTACAGGCCTTACCAAGAGACCCAGTACTTC
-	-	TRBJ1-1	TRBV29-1	CSVTGTLGVTEAFF	TGCAGCGTAACAGGGACCCTCGGGGTCACTGAAGCTTTCTTT
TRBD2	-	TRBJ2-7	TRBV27	CASSPSSGRDEQYF	TGTGCCAGCAGCCCGTCTAGCGGGAGGGACGAGCAGTACTTC
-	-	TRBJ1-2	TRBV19	CASSIPRVGSDYGYTF	TGTGCCAGTAGTATACCTCGGGTGGGTTCAGACTATGGCTACACCTTC
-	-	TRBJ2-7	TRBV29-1	CSVEEYYEQYF	TGCAGCGTTGAGGAGTACTACGAGCAGTACTTC
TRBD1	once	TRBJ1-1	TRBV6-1	CASSEDRGPITEAFF	TGTGCCAGCAGTGAGGACAGGGGGCCGATCACTGAAGCTTTCTTT
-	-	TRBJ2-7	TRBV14	CASSQEMSREQYF	TGTGCCAGCAGCCAAGAGATGTCGAGGGAGCAGTACTTC
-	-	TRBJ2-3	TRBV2	CASRDGQLGTDTQYF	TGTGCCAGCAGGGATGGACAGCTGGGCACAGATACGCAGTATTTT
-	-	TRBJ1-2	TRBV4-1	CASSQVGANYGYTF	TGCGCCAGCAGCCAAGTGGGGGCGAACTATGGCTACACCTTC
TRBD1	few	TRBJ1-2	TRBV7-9	CASRSDRDYGYTF	TGTGCCAGCAGATCCGACAGGGACTATGGCTACACCTTC
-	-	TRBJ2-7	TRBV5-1	CASSSRDTYEQYF	TGCGCCAGCAGCTCCCGGGACACCTACGAGCAGTACTTC
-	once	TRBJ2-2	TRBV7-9	CASSLSGWNTGELFF	TGTGCCAGCAGCTTATCAGGGTGGAACACCGGGGAGCTGTTTTTT
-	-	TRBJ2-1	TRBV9	CASSVTGDSYNEQFF	TGTGCCAGCAGCGTAACCGGGGACTCCTACAATGAGCAGTTCTTC
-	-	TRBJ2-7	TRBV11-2	CASRAREEISYEQYF	TGTGCCAGCAGGGCTAGAGAGGAGATCTCCTACGAGCAGTACTTC
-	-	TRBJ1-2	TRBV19	CASSVPTNRYGYTF	TGTGCCAGTAGTGTCCCGACAAATAGATATGGCTACACCTTC
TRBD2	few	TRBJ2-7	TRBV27	CASSSRDYHSYEQYF	TGTGCCAGCAGTTCCCGGGACTACCACTCCTACGAGCAGTACTTC
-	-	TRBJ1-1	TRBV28	CASSPRNSVRTEAFF	TGTGCCAGCAGTCCCCGGAACAGTGTTCGGACTGAAGCTTTCTTT
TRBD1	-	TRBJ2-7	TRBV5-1	CASSAYRGSYEQYF	TGCGCCAGCAGCGCGTACAGGGGGTCCTACGAGCAGTACTTC
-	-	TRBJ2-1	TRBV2	CASRLGLTINNEQFF	TGTGCCAGCAGACTCGGACTAACAATTAACAATGAGCAGTTCTTC
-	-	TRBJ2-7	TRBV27	CASSSPGFEQYF	TGTGCCAGCAGTTCACCGGGTTTTGAGCAGTACTTC